The clone carrying this T cell receptor (beta chain) was found once. Original processing notes: Scientists estimated how many nucleated cells there were by amplifying reference gene primers. The table came from immunoSEQ multiplex PCR; TCRdb's copy has only in-frame clones and leaves some out. Clonal size and the V and J genes are those of that table, whereas D and trimming came from the DNA. The sample lists roughly 77,000 clones; 88% were seen once. The sample is drawn from a study of blood T cell repertoires in COVID-19. The wider study: The samples span acute and convalescent COVID-19 from the United States, Italy and Spain.

The germline V gene has CDR1 KGHSH and CDR2 LQKENI. CDR3 length: 14 residues. Trimming stripped 3 bases from V and 1 base from J, with 9 bases between. This clonotype was obtained from a human donor in a cohort sampled during active COVID-19. This chain connects TRBV18 to TRBJ1-1; D is unclear. Sequenced sample: peripheral blood. This CDR3 is CASSPPKPNTEAFF. The CDR3 DNA sequence: TGTGCCAGCTCACCTCCGAAGCCGAACACTGAAGCTTTCTTT. Together with reference TRBV18 and TRBJ1-1, the CDR3 gives the full variable domain: NAGVMQNPRHLVRRRGQEARLRCSPMKGHSHVYWYRQLPEEGLKFMVYLQKENIIDESGMPKERFSAEFPKEGPSILRIQQVVRGDSAAYFCASSPPKPNTEAFFGQGTRLTVV.